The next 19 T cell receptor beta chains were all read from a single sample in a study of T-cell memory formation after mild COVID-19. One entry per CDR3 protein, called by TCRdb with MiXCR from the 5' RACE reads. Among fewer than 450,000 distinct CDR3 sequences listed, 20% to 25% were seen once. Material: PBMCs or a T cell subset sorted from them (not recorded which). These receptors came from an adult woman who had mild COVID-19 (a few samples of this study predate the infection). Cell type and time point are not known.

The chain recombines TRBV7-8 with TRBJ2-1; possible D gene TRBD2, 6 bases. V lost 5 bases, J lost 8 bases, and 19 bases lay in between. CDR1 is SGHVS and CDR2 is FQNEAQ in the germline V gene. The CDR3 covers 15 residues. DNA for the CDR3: TGTGCCAGCAGCCCGCCGGGGGAGTTGCTGGATGAGCAGTTCTTC. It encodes CASSPPGELLDEQFF.

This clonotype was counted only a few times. The CDR3 bases are TGTGCCAGCAGCTTAGAGACCCCGAGCTCTGGAAACACCATATATTTT. Residues: CASSLETPSSGNTIYF. V is TRBV7-9 and J is TRBJ1-3, with D uncertain. CDR1 and CDR2 (germline): SEHNR, FQNEAQ (reference sequence). This CDR3 has 16 amino acids. Trimming shortened V by 1 base and J by 0 bases, and 10 bases separated the two germline ends.

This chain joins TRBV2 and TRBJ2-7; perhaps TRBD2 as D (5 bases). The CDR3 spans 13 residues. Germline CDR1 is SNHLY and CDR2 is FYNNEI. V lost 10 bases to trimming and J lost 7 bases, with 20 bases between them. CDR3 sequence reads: CATPGNDPLEQYF. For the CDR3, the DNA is TGTGCCACCCCGGGGAACGATCCGTTGGAGCAGTACTTC.

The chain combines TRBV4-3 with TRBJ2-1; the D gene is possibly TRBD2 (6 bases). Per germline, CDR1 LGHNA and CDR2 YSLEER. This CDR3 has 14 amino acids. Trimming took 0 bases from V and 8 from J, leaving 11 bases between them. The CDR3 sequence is CASSQERGGDEQFF. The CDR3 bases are TGCGCCAGCAGCCAAGAGAGGGGCGGGGATGAGCAGTTCTTC.

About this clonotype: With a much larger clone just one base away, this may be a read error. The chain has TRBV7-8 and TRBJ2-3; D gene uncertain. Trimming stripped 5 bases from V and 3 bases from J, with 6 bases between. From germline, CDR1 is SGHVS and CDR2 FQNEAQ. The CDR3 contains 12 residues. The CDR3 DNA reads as TGTGCCAGCAGCCAAAGAACAGATACGCAGTATTTT. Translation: CASSQRTDTQYF.

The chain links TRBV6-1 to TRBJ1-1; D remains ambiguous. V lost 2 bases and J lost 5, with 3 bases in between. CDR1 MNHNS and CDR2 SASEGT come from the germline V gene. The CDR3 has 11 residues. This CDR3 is CASSEQTEAFF. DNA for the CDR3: TGTGCCAGCAGTGAACAGACTGAAGCTTTCTTT.

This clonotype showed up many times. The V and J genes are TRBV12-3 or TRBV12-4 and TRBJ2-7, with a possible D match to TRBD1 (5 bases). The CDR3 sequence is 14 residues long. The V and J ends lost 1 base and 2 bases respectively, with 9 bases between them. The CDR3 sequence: CASSLVGAAYEQYF. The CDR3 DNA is TGTGCCAGCAGTTTAGTAGGGGCTGCCTACGAGCAGTACTTC.

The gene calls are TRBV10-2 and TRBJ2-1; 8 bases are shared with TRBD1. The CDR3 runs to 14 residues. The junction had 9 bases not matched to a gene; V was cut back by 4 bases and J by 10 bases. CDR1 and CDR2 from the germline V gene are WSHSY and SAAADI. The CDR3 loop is CASSVAGGPVEQFF. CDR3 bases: TGCGCCAGCAGTGTGGCAGGGGGCCCGGTAGAGCAGTTCTTC.

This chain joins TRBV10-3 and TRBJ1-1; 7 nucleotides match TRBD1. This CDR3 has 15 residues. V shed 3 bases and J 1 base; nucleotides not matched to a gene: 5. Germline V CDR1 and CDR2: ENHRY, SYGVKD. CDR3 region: CAISDRGAANTEAFF. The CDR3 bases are TGTGCCATCAGTGACAGGGGGGCCGCGAACACTGAAGCTTTCTTT.

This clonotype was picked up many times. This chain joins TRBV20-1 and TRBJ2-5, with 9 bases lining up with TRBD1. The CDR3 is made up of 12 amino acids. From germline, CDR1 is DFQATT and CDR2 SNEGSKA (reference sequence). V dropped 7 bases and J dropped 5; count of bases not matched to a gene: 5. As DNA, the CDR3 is TGCAGTGTCACAGGGGGCCGGGAGACCCAGTACTTC. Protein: CSVTGGRETQYF.

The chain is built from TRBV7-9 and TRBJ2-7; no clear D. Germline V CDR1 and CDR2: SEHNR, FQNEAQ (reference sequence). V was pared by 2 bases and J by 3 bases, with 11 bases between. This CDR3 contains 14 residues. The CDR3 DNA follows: TGTGCCAGCAGCTTAAACCCGGGCCTCTACGAGCAGTACTTC. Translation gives CASSLNPGLYEQYF.

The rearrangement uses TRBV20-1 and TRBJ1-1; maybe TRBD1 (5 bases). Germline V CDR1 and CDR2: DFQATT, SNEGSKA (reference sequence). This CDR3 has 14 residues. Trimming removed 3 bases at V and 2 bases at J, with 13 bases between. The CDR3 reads CSAREGLDNTEAFF. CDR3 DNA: TGCAGTGCTAGGGAGGGACTAGATAACACTGAAGCTTTCTTT.

CDR3: CASRTPGGANNEQFF. In nucleotides, the CDR3 is TGCGCCAGCAGAACACCCGGCGGGGCAAACAATGAGCAGTTCTTC. The chain joins TRBV10-2 to TRBJ2-1; D might be TRBD2 (6 bases). Germline V CDR1 and CDR2: WSHSY, SAAADI. Trimming left V 6 bases short and J 5 bases short, with 17 bases between. The CDR3 consists of 15 residues.

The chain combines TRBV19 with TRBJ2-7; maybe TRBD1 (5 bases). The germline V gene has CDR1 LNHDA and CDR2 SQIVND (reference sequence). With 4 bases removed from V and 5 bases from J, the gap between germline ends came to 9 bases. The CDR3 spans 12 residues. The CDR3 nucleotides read TGTGCCAGTAGTACGAAAGGGGACGAGCAGTACTTC. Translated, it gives CASSTKGDEQYF.

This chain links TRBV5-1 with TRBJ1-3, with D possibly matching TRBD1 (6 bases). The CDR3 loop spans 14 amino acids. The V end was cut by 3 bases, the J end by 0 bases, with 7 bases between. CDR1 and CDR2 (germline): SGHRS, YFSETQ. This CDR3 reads CASSSGASGNTIYF. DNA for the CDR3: TGCGCCAGCAGCTCGGGGGCCTCTGGAAACACCATATATTTT.

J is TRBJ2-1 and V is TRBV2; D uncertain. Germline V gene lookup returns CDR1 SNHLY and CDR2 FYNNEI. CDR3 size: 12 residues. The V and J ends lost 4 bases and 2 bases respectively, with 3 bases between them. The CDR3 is CASSGAYNEQFF. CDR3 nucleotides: TGTGCCAGCAGTGGGGCCTACAATGAGCAGTTCTTC.

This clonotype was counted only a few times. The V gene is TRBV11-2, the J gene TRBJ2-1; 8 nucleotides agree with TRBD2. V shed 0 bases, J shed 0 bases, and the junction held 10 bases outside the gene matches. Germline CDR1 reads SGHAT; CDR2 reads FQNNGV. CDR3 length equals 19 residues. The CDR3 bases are TGTGCCAGCAGCTTAGAGGGTCGCGGTCTAGCGGGCTCCTACAATGAGCAGTTCTTC. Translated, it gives CASSLEGRGLAGSYNEQFF.

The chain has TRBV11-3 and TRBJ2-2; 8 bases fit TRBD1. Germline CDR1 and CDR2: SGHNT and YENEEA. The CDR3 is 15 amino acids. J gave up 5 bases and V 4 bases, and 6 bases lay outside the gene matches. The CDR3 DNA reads TGTGCCAGCAGCTGGCGGACAGGGCAGACCGGGGAGCTGTTTTTT. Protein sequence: CASSWRTGQTGELFF.

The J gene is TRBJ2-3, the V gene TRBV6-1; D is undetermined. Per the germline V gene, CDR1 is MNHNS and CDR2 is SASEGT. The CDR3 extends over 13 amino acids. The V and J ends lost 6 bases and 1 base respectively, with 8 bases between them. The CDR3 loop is CASRRGGTDTQYF. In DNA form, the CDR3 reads TGTGCCAGCAGAAGAGGCGGCACAGATACGCAGTATTTT.